The rows below give T cell receptor beta chains drawn from one sample of a study of T cells in narcolepsy. Sequenced by immunoSEQ multiplex PCR; TCRdb stores in-frame clones only, minus some. The profile shows roughly 23,000 clones, around 80% of them singletons. The sample consisted of memory (CD45RA-) CD4+ T cells from blood. Receptor source: a human donor in good health. Each CDR3 is given with its conserved first and last residue. A D gene is named only where the DNA matches it firmly. A clone size is listed for some rows: how often the clone was seen (once, few, many), or a class if it is expanded.

size,J,D,V,DNA,CDR3
NA,TRBJ1-5,NA,TRBV9,TGTGCCAGCAGCGTAGATGGGGGGAAGCAGCCCCAGCATTTT,CASSVDGGKQPQHF
NA,TRBJ2-3,NA,TRBV2,TGTGCCAGCAGTCCTCTCCGGGCCCTGAGAGGTACGCAGTATTTT,CASSPLRALRGTQYF
once,TRBJ2-1,NA,TRBV9,TGTGCCAGCAGCCCTCTAGACAGCAGCTCCTACAATGAGCAGTTCTTC,CASSPLDSSSYNEQFF
NA,TRBJ1-5,NA,TRBV5-6,TGTGCCAGCAGCTTATCCCGATGGCAGCCCCAGCATTTT,CASSLSRWQPQHF
NA,TRBJ1-5,NA,TRBV11-2,TGTGCCAGCAGCTTAGCGGGGAACAATCAGCCCCAGCATTTT,CASSLAGNNQPQHF
NA,TRBJ1-5,NA,TRBV18,TGTGCCAGCTCACCATCCCCGGATCAGCCCCAGCATTTT,CASSPSPDQPQHF
NA,TRBJ1-5,TRBD1,TRBV5-1,TGCGCCAGCAGCTTGGAACAGGGGGTACAGCCCCAGCATTTT,CASSLEQGVQPQHF
NA,TRBJ1-2,NA,TRBV18,TGTGCCAGCACCCCAGGGGTTACCTATGGCTACACCTTC,CASTPGVTYGYTF
NA,TRBJ1-2,NA,TRBV6-1,TGTGCCAGCAGTTTAAACAGGGTCGGCTACACCTTC,CASSLNRVGYTF
NA,TRBJ2-2,TRBD1,TRBV5-1,TGCGCCAGCAGCTGGACAGGGGACACCGGGGAGCTGTTTTTT,CASSWTGDTGELFF
once,TRBJ1-1,NA,TRBV5-4,TGTGCCAGCAGCTTGGGGGGGCCTGCGAACACTGAAGCTTTCTTT,CASSLGGPANTEAFF
NA,TRBJ2-3,TRBD2,TRBV10-1,TGCGCCAGCAGGAGCGGGGGGGCTACAGATACGCAGTATTTT,CASRSGGATDTQYF
NA,TRBJ1-1,NA,TRBV30,TGTGCCTGGAGTGAGGGGGGAGAAACTGAAGCTTTCTTT,CAWSEGGETEAFF
NA,TRBJ2-5,NA,TRBV11-2,TGTGCCAGCAGCTTACGCTCGCGACAGGCGGCGTCCCAAGAGACCCAGTACTTC,CASSLRSRQAASQETQYF
NA,TRBJ1-1,TRBD1,TRBV6-1,TGTGCCAGCAGGGGACAGGGACGGTTCACTGAAGCTTTCTTT,CASRGQGRFTEAFF
NA,TRBJ1-5,TRBD1,TRBV6-5,TGTGCCAGCAGGACCGGACAGGGCCAAAAGTGGCCCCAGCATTTT,CASRTGQGQKWPQHF
NA,TRBJ2-7,TRBD2,TRBV19,TGTGCCAGTAGCAGAGGGACTAGCGGTTCCTCCTCCTACGAGCAGTACTTC,CASSRGTSGSSSYEQYF
NA,TRBJ1-1,NA,TRBV7-9,TGTGCCAGCAGCTTACCGGGCCTAAATGAAGCTTTCTTT,CASSLPGLNEAFF
NA,TRBJ2-7,TRBD1,TRBV9,TGTGCCAGCAGCCCAGACGGGGACAGGGTTTACGAGCAGTACTTC,CASSPDGDRVYEQYF
NA,TRBJ1-2,TRBD1,TRBV5-4,TGTGCCAGCAGGGGACAGGGTCGTAACTATGGCTACACCTTC,CASRGQGRNYGYTF
NA,TRBJ2-2,TRBD2,TRBV5-6,TGTGCCAGCAGCTTGTGGGGTAGCGGGGGCGGGGAGCTGTTTTTT,CASSLWGSGGGELFF
NA,TRBJ2-3,NA,TRBV18,TGTGCCAGCTCACCACCAAAGGGTAAGGGCACAGATACGCAGTATTTT,CASSPPKGKGTDTQYF
NA,TRBJ2-3,TRBD1,TRBV25-1,TGTGCCAGCAGTGACCCCCTGGGGACAGGGGACACAGATACGCAGTATTTT,CASSDPLGTGDTDTQYF
NA,TRBJ2-4,NA,TRBV11-2,TGTGCCAGCAGCAACCCCGGGACTCCCTTTCATCAGTACTTC,CASSNPGTPFHQYF
NA,TRBJ2-7,NA,TRBV12-5,TGTGCTAGTGGTTTGGTAGGTTACTCGGATGGGGACGAGCAGTACTTC,CASGLVGYSDGDEQYF
NA,TRBJ1-1,NA,TRBV5-5,TGTGCCAGCAGCTTCTCAGGGAACACTGAAGCTTTCTTT,CASSFSGNTEAFF
NA,TRBJ2-6,NA,TRBV15,TGTGCCACCAGCAGAGGGCAGTGGGCTGGGGCCAACGTCCTGACTTTC,CATSRGQWAGANVLTF
NA,TRBJ1-6,NA,TRBV4-3,TGCGCCAGCAGCCAAGAACGTGGGAATTCACCCCTCCACTTT,CASSQERGNSPLHF
NA,TRBJ2-1,NA,TRBV19,TGTGCCAGTAGTATCGGCTGGTGGGGTTACAATGAGCAGTTCTTC,CASSIGWWGYNEQFF
NA,TRBJ2-7,NA,TRBV19,TGTGCCAGTAGTATTACGGGTAGGAGCTCCTACGAGCAGTACTTC,CASSITGRSSYEQYF
NA,TRBJ2-3,NA,TRBV5-1,TGCGCCAGCAGCGCAGGGCGGGGAGGGGGTTCAGATACGCAGTATTTT,CASSAGRGGGSDTQYF
NA,TRBJ2-7,TRBD2,TRBV7-8,TGTGCCAGCAGCTTTACTAGCGTTGGGGAGCAGTACTTC,CASSFTSVGEQYF
NA,TRBJ1-2,NA,TRBV7-8,TGTGCCAGCAGCTTAAATGACAGGTCTAACTATGGCTACACCTTC,CASSLNDRSNYGYTF
NA,TRBJ1-5,TRBD1,TRBV19,TGTGCCAGTAGTAAGGGACAGAACGAAAAACAGCCCCAGCATTTT,CASSKGQNEKQPQHF
NA,TRBJ2-1,NA,TRBV4-2,TGTGCCAGCAGCCTAAAGGGGGTTCCTGAGCAGTTCTTC,CASSLKGVPEQFF
NA,TRBJ1-2,NA,TRBV25-1,TGTGCCAGCAGTGAATCGGGCGGAGGAGACCGCCTTTATGGCTACACCTTC,CASSESGGGDRLYGYTF
NA,TRBJ2-1,NA,TRBV27,TGTGCCAGCAGTTCCGGGTATGGTGAGCAGTTCTTC,CASSSGYGEQFF
NA,TRBJ1-2,NA,TRBV18,TGTGCCAGCTCACCTATTCGAGGGGAAACTGGCTACACCTTC,CASSPIRGETGYTF
NA,TRBJ1-3,NA,TRBV5-1,TGCGCCAGCAGCTTGGGGGACGCCCGCTCTGGAAACACCATATATTTT,CASSLGDARSGNTIYF
NA,TRBJ1-5,NA,TRBV15,TGTGCCACCAGCAGAGACCTGAGCGGGGGTTCGGGCAATCAGCCCCAGCATTTT,CATSRDLSGGSGNQPQHF
NA,TRBJ2-3,NA,TRBV5-1,TGCGCCAGCAGCTTGGAAGGGGTGAGCACAGATACGCAGTATTTT,CASSLEGVSTDTQYF
NA,TRBJ2-1,NA,TRBV10-1,TGCGCCAGTTCGACGGGGCTTTCCTACAATGAGCAGTTCTTC,CASSTGLSYNEQFF
NA,TRBJ1-1,NA,TRBV9,TGTGCCAGCAGCGCGGATCCATTCAACACTGAAGCTTTCTTT,CASSADPFNTEAFF
NA,TRBJ2-1,TRBD2,TRBV10-3,TGTGCCATCCGAGCCGGGGCTAGCGGGGGTGGGAATGAGCAGTTCTTC,CAIRAGASGGGNEQFF
NA,TRBJ1-4,NA,TRBV5-5,TGTGCCAGCAGCTTTGGGGGGACTAATGAAAAACTGTTTTTT,CASSFGGTNEKLFF
NA,TRBJ2-5,NA,TRBV29-1,TGCAGCGTTACCAAAGGCCGGGTGACCCAGTACTTC,CSVTKGRVTQYF
NA,TRBJ2-1,NA,TRBV19,TGTGCCAGTAGTATGACTAGTGGGTATGAGCAGTTCTTC,CASSMTSGYEQFF
NA,TRBJ1-4,NA,TRBV9,TGTGCCAGCAGCGTAGCAATCAGGGCTAATGAAAAACTGTTTTTT,CASSVAIRANEKLFF
NA,TRBJ1-1,NA,TRBV19,TGTGCCAGTAGAGGACGCAACAGTTACGTGAACACTGAAGCTTTCTTT,CASRGRNSYVNTEAFF
once,TRBJ1-2,TRBD1,TRBV6-5,TGTGCCAGCACTCCGGGACAGCTCAACTATGGCTACACCTTC,CASTPGQLNYGYTF
NA,TRBJ2-3,NA,TRBV23-1,TGCGCCAGGGAATCAGATACGCAGTATTTT,CARESDTQYF